This TCR beta chain came from a study of blood T cell repertoires in COVID-19. The table came from immunoSEQ multiplex PCR; TCRdb's copy has only in-frame clones and leaves some out. The table lists about 400,000 clones, over 75% of them singletons, with roughly 2% in the top ten. CDR3 length: 15 amino acids. Germline lookup yields CDR1 LNHDA and CDR2 SQIVND (reference sequence). Trimming removed 5 bases from V and 2 bases from J; junction bases left unmatched: 2. The sequence came from a man aged 35-49 years in a cohort exposed to, infected with or recovered from COVID-19 (not recorded which). Sequences were obtained from PBMCs or T cells enriched from blood (not recorded which). The chain links TRBV19 to TRBJ2-7; 14 bases map to TRBD2. In DNA, the CDR3 is TGTGCCAGTAGTGGGACTAGCGGGAGAACCTACGAGCAGTACTTC. Translated: CASSGTSGRTYEQYF.